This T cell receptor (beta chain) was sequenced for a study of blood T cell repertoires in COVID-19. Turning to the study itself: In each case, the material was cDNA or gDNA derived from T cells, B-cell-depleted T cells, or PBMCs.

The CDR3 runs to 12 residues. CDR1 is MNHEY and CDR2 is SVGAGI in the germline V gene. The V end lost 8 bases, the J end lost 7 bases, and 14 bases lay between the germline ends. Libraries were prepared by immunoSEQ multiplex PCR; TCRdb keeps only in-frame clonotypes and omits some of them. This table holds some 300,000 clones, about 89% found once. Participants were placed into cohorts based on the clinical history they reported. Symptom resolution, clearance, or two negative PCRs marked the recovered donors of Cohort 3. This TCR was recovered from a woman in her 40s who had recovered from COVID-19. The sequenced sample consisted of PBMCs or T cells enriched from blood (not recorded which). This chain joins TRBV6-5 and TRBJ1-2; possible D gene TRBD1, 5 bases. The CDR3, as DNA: TGTGCCAGCGGACATCTCGATGGTGGCTACACCTTC. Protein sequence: CASGHLDGGYTF.